The 28 T cell receptor beta chains given below trace back to one sample, sequenced in a study of blood T cell repertoires in COVID-19. Profiled with immunoSEQ multiplex PCR; TCRdb holds only in-frame clones, not every one. The sample shows 37,000 or so clones, roughly nine tenths of them seen only once. Sequenced: peripheral blood. These receptors all stem from a human donor in a cohort sampled during active COVID-19.

The table lists this clone with a few counts. The rearrangement joins TRBV6-5 to TRBJ1-5, with D hard to call. The length of the CDR3 is 10 residues. Between the trimmed V and J ends, which lost 11 bases and 5 bases, there was a span of 7 bases. From germline, CDR1 is MNHEY and CDR2 SVGAGI. This chain's CDR3 is CALLDQPQHF. CDR3 DNA: TGTGCCCTATTAGATCAGCCCCAGCATTTT.

The chain joins TRBV7-8 to TRBJ2-7; D ambiguous. Trimming took 1 base from V and 3 from J, leaving 10 bases between them. CDR3 size: 14 residues. The germline V gene has CDR1 SGHVS and CDR2 FQNEAQ. The CDR3 reads CASSLGHLLYEQYF. CDR3 bases: TGTGCCAGCAGCTTAGGACACCTTCTCTACGAGCAGTACTTC.

This chain links TRBV7-6 with TRBJ2-2; 10 nucleotides match TRBD1. The CDR3 is 18 residues long. Germline lookup yields CDR1 SGHVS and CDR2 FNYEAQ. After removal of 5 bases from V and 1 base from J, the junction contained 10 bases not matched to a gene. CDR3 in amino acids: CASSTTGTGDWNTGELFF. Written as DNA, the CDR3 is TGTGCCAGCAGCACTACCGGGACAGGGGATTGGAACACCGGGGAGCTGTTTTTT.

In this sample, this clone turned up a few times. The V call is TRBV12-5, the J call TRBJ1-6; TRBD1 agrees at 9 bases. Germline V lookup: CDR1 LGHNT, CDR2 FRNRAP. V lost 6 bases, J lost 0 bases, and 6 bases stayed unmatched. The CDR3 runs to 17 residues. The CDR3, as DNA: TGTGCTAGTGGCTCGACAGGGGGGGGCTCCTATAATTCACCCCTCCACTTT. It encodes CASGSTGGGSYNSPLHF.

This clone appeared a single time. V is TRBV5-1 and J is TRBJ2-7; 7 bases are shared with TRBD1. This CDR3 is 15 amino acids long. Trimming cost V 7 bases and J 2 bases; bases outside gene matches: 12. Germline V lookup: CDR1 SGHRS, CDR2 YFSETQ. Here the CDR3 reads CASGLSGTAAYEQYF. CDR3 DNA sequence: TGCGCCAGCGGTTTATCCGGGACAGCCGCCTACGAGCAGTACTTC.

The rearrangement uses TRBV19 and TRBJ2-1; 7 bases agree with TRBD2. From germline, CDR1 is LNHDA and CDR2 SQIVND (reference sequence). This CDR3 contains 16 residues. The ends lost 4 bases at V and 1 base at J; junction bases unmatched: 7. The CDR3 DNA reads TGTGCCAGTAGTAGAACCGGGGGGAGGTCCTACAATGAGCAGTTCTTC. This gives the protein CASSRTGGRSYNEQFF.

The genes are TRBV9 and TRBJ2-3; TRBD2 agrees at 7 bases. From germline, CDR1 is SGDLS and CDR2 YYNGEE. The CDR3 is made up of 17 amino acids. With 4 bases clipped from V and 1 base from J, the junction kept 12 bases outside the gene matches. The DNA for the CDR3 is TGTGCCAGCAGCCCGCCTGGGGGGGGTTATCGCACAGATACGCAGTATTTT. Its protein product is CASSPPGGGYRTDTQYF.

This chain connects TRBV11-2 to TRBJ1-6; D unresolved. The CDR3 is made up of 16 amino acids. The germline CDR1 and CDR2 sequences are SGHAT and FQNNGV. V was clipped by 4 bases and J by 0 bases, with 10 bases between them. CDR3 sequence (DNA): TGTGCCAGCAGCTGGGGAACTAGCTCCTATAATTCACCCCTCCACTTT. Amino acids: CASSWGTSSYNSPLHF.

The rearrangement links TRBV27 to TRBJ2-1, with 9 bases lining up with TRBD2. Germline lookup yields CDR1 MNHEY and CDR2 SMNVEV (reference sequence). V was clipped by 5 bases and J by 1 base; unmatched bases: 6. This CDR3 region has 16 residues. Here the CDR3 DNA reads TGTGCCAGCAGTACGATAGCGGGGGTATCCTACAATGAGCAGTTCTTC. This gives the protein CASSTIAGVSYNEQFF.

This clone showed up just once. The chain employs TRBV6-5 and TRBJ1-1; no firm D call. Trimming took off 7 bases at V and 1 base at J, with 13 bases between the two ends. CDR3 length equals 14 residues. Germline CDR1 reads MNHEY; CDR2 reads SVGAGI. This CDR3 reads CASIVGGRNTEAFF. DNA of the CDR3: TGTGCCAGCATAGTGGGAGGAAGGAACACTGAAGCTTTCTTT.

This chain links TRBV5-1 with TRBJ2-7, with TRBD2 matching over 7 bases. The CDR3 consists of 16 residues. The germline V gene has CDR1 SGHRS and CDR2 YFSETQ. The V segment lost 4 bases and the J segment 0 bases; nucleotides outside the gene matches: 10. CDR3 loop: CASSPHLAGLSYEQYF. CDR3 sequence (DNA): TGCGCCAGCAGCCCCCATTTAGCGGGTCTCTCCTACGAGCAGTACTTC.

The CDR3 coding sequence is TGTGCCAGCAGCAAAGTCAGAGATACGCAGTATTTT. As protein: CASSKVRDTQYF. The chain recombines TRBV21-1 with TRBJ2-3; the tabulated D call, TRBD1, remains unverified against the DNA. TRBV21-1 is given as a pseudogene. This CDR3 has 12 amino acids.

The table lists this clone with a count of one. This chain uses TRBV2 with TRBJ2-7, with 9 bases that match TRBD1. The CDR3 totals 17 residues. Germline V lookup: CDR1 SNHLY, CDR2 FYNNEI. V was pared by 7 bases and J by 2 bases, with 15 bases of the junction left unmatched. The CDR3 reads CASKKVDRGIGTYEQYF. Written as DNA, the CDR3 is TGTGCCAGCAAAAAGGTCGACAGGGGGATTGGGACCTACGAGCAGTACTTC.

This sequence joins TRBV24-1 and TRBJ2-5; D is possibly TRBD2 (7 bases). The CDR3 spans 15 residues. CDR1 is KGHDR and CDR2 is SFDVKD in the germline V gene. The germline V and J ends were trimmed by 3 bases and 5 bases, with 15 bases remaining between them. The CDR3: CATSDVAGAGETQYF. DNA for the CDR3: TGTGCCACCAGTGATGTCGCGGGGGCCGGGGAGACCCAGTACTTC.

The chain uses TRBV7-4 and TRBJ2-4; 8 nucleotides agree with TRBD1. With 5 bases clipped from V and 1 base from J, the junction kept 10 bases outside the gene matches. The CDR3 has 17 residues. Germline V gives CDR1 SGHVT, CDR2 SQSDAQ. CDR3: CASSPGGRGEAKNIQYF. CDR3 bases: TGTGCCAGCAGCCCAGGGGGCAGGGGGGAGGCCAAAAACATTCAGTACTTC.

V usage is TRBV14 and J usage is TRBJ1-1; TRBD1 matches 8 bases. J lost 5 bases, V lost 4 bases, and 3 bases had no gene match. The CDR3 runs to 13 residues. CDR1 is SGHDN, CDR2 FVKESK, per germline. The CDR3 here is CASSPRQGTEAFF. The CDR3 coding sequence is TGTGCCAGCAGCCCACGACAGGGGACTGAAGCTTTCTTT.

The chain is built from TRBV7-2 and TRBJ2-1; 7 positions match TRBD1. Germline V lookup: CDR1 SGHTA, CDR2 FQGNSA. The CDR3 sequence is 15 residues long. Trimming cost V 4 bases and J 2 bases; bases outside gene matches: 5. CDR3 sequence: CASSSDREPYNEQFF. In DNA, the CDR3 is TGTGCCAGCAGCTCAGACAGGGAACCCTACAATGAGCAGTTCTTC.

The CDR3 here is CASSPRTSGAYNEQFF. The DNA of the CDR3 is TGCGCCAGCAGCCCCCGGACTAGCGGGGCCTACAATGAGCAGTTCTTC. The chain employs TRBV4-3 and TRBJ2-1; 12 bases align to TRBD2. Germline trimming cut 4 bases from V and 2 bases from J; bases unmatched to any gene: 3. The CDR3 consists of 16 residues. In germline, CDR1 is LGHNA, CDR2 YSLEER.

The V gene is TRBV5-6, the J gene TRBJ2-3, with a possible D match to TRBD1 (5 bases). The CDR3 is 16 amino acids. Germline CDR1 SGHDT, CDR2 YYEEEE. With 4 bases removed from V and 4 bases from J, the gap between germline ends came to 19 bases. The CDR3 nucleotides read TGTGCCAGCAGCCATCGACAGCCGACCCCCGCAGATACGCAGTATTTT. Amino acid sequence: CASSHRQPTPADTQYF.

The rearrangement uses TRBV19 and TRBJ1-6; D is undetermined. The germline V and J ends were trimmed by 3 bases and 7 bases, with 13 bases remaining between them. This CDR3 comprises 15 residues. The germline CDR1 and CDR2 sequences are LNHDA and SQIVND (reference sequence). The CDR3 sequence: CASSIAPGGNSPLHF. CDR3 bases: TGTGCCAGTAGTATCGCACCCGGCGGGAATTCACCCCTCCACTTT.

The rearrangement links TRBV10-2 to TRBJ2-5; 8 bases are a match to TRBD2. CDR1 and CDR2 (germline): WSHSY, SAAADI. Trimming removed 7 bases from V and 5 bases from J; junction bases left unmatched: 9. This CDR3 spans 14 amino acids. In nucleotides, the CDR3 is TGCGCCAGCATGAGGATAGCGGGACTCGAGACCCAGTACTTC. Translating it yields CASMRIAGLETQYF.

This clone was seen a few times. The V call is TRBV30, the J call TRBJ1-2; D possibly corresponds to TRBD1 (6 bases). This CDR3 is built from 11 residues. Between the trimmed V and J ends, which lost 4 bases and 10 bases, there was a span of 13 bases. The germline V gene encodes CDR1 GTSNPN and CDR2 SVGIG (reference sequence). CDR3 sequence: CAWITGNFYTF. The CDR3 nucleotides read TGTGCCTGGATAACAGGGAACTTCTACACCTTC.

The chain links TRBV20-1 to TRBJ1-2, with D hard to call. CDR3 length: 11 amino acids. Trimming took off 3 bases at V and 8 bases at J, with 10 bases between the two ends. Germline V CDR1 and CDR2: DFQATT, SNEGSKA (reference sequence). CDR3 region: CSASPLMGYTF. The CDR3 coding sequence is TGCAGTGCTAGCCCCCTTATGGGCTACACCTTC.

The rearrangement joins TRBV7-2 to TRBJ2-1, with D possibly TRBD2 on 6 matching bases. CDR3 length equals 15 residues. The V gene lost 3 bases and the J gene lost 9 bases, with 18 bases spanning the gap. Germline lookup yields CDR1 SGHTA and CDR2 FQGNSA. This CDR3 is CASSLGGLGGSEQFF. The CDR3 nucleotides are TGTGCCAGCAGCTTGGGAGGACTTGGTGGGAGTGAGCAGTTCTTC.

The genes are TRBV28 and TRBJ2-7, with TRBD1 identical over 8 bases. Per the germline V gene, CDR1 is MDHEN and CDR2 is SYDVKM. The CDR3 length is 15 residues. The CDR3 nucleotides read TGTGCTGGGGACAGGCCGACTAGGCCGGGTTTCGAGCAGTACTTC. It is translated as CAGDRPTRPGFEQYF.

The V call is TRBV14, the J call TRBJ2-3; no firm D call. Germline V CDR1 and CDR2: SGHDN, FVKESK. The CDR3 contains 15 residues. The V gene lost 1 base and the J gene lost 5 bases, with 13 bases spanning the gap. CDR3 sequence (DNA): TGTGCCAGCAGCCAAGGCGACTGGCTCCGAGATACGCAGTATTTT. Its translation: CASSQGDWLRDTQYF.

The V call is TRBV12-3 or TRBV12-4, the J call TRBJ2-1; 9 positions agree with TRBD1. The V gene end was trimmed by 8 bases and the J gene end by 4 bases; junction bases not matched to a gene: 3. The CDR3 contains 13 residues. This CDR3 reads CASCGTGYNEQFF. The CDR3, as DNA: TGTGCCAGCTGCGGGACAGGGTACAATGAGCAGTTCTTC.

The chain is built from TRBV6-5 and TRBJ2-7; a weak D match, TRBD1 (6 bases). Germline CDR1 MNHEY, CDR2 SVGAGI. There are 15 residues in the CDR3. Trimming left V 5 bases short and J 2 bases short, with 16 bases between. This chain's CDR3 is CASSLRDTFAYEQYF. For the CDR3, the DNA is TGTGCCAGCAGTCTCCGGGACACTTTTGCCTACGAGCAGTACTTC.